The 5 T cell receptor beta chains listed next were all sequenced from one sample in a study of cytomegalovirus exposure and HLA in healthy donors. Primers for the PCR totalled 60 Vbeta and 13 Jbeta. Some clones are missing from TCRdb's copy, which holds only in-frame ones; the method was immunoSEQ multiplex PCR. Of roughly 130,000 clones listed, approximately 86% were seen once; the top ten hold 1.5% to 2%. The sample was PBMCs. These receptors were collected from a boy aged 5-17 years in good health and CMV-seronegative.

V and J are TRBV15 and TRBJ1-2; the D is unclear. V lost 1 base and J 0 bases, leaving 6 bases between the germline ends. The CDR3 totals 14 residues. Germline CDR1 and CDR2: LNHNV and YYDKDF (reference sequence). The CDR3 nucleotides read TGTGCCACCAGCAGAGCAATAGCTAACTATGGCTACACCTTC. Translated: CATSRAIANYGYTF.

V gene TRBV9 combines with J gene TRBJ2-5, with TRBD2 matching over 9 bases. The end of the DNA fits TRBJ2-7 better, so the J call may be wrong. Germline CDR1 is SGDLS and CDR2 is YYNGEE. The CDR3 runs to 15 residues. The CDR3 DNA is TGTGCCAGCAGCGTAGGGGTAGCGGGGGTTTACGAGCAGTACTTC. This translates into CASSVGVAGVYEQYF.

The V call is TRBV10-3, the J call TRBJ1-5, with 8 bases fitting TRBD1. With 3 bases clipped from V and 2 bases from J, the junction kept 9 bases outside the gene matches. Germline V gene lookup returns CDR1 ENHRY and CDR2 SYGVKD. This CDR3 spans 17 amino acids. CDR3 amino acids: CAISDPDRGRGNQPQHF. CDR3 nucleotides: TGTGCCATCAGTGACCCAGACAGGGGCCGGGGCAATCAGCCCCAGCATTTT.

The V and J genes are TRBV10-1 and TRBJ2-3; tentatively, D is TRBD1 (5 bases). The CDR3 covers 17 residues. Germline CDR1 reads WNHNN; CDR2 reads SYGVQD (reference sequence). V was pared by 7 bases and J by 0 bases, with 20 bases between. The CDR3: CASKACRDLSSTDTQYF. Written as DNA, the CDR3 is TGCGCCAGCAAAGCATGCAGGGATCTCTCTAGCACAGATACGCAGTATTTT.

This clone was found once. The chain recombines TRBV18 with TRBJ2-1; no clear D. Trimming shortened V by 3 bases and J by 8 bases, and 8 bases separated the two germline ends. The CDR3 consists of 12 residues. In germline, CDR1 is KGHSH, CDR2 LQKENI. CDR3 sequence reads: CASSPPRDEQFF. The CDR3 DNA follows: TGTGCCAGCTCACCTCCACGGGATGAGCAGTTCTTC.